Below, 2 T cell receptor beta chains from the same sample are listed, as sequenced in a study of T-cell memory formation after mild COVID-19. MiXCR was run by TCRdb on the 5' RACE reads, yielding one entry per CDR3 protein. The sample has under 250,000 distinct CDR3 sequences; approximately 15% are singletons. The sample comprised PBMCs or a T cell subset sorted from them (not recorded which). These receptors were collected from an adult woman who had mild COVID-19 (a few samples of this study predate the infection). Cell type and time point are not known.

This clonotype was counted between two and nine times. J is TRBJ1-4 and V is TRBV29-1; D unresolved. Germline CDR1 is SQVTM and CDR2 is ANQGSEA. The CDR3 covers 13 residues. Trimming removed 5 bases at V and 3 bases at J, with 10 bases between. DNA for the CDR3: TGCAGCGTTAGGGCCGGGGCTAATGAAAAACTGTTTTTT. It codes for CSVRAGANEKLFF.

The chain combines TRBV20-1 with TRBJ2-4; TRBD2 matches at 13 bases. From germline, CDR1 is DFQATT and CDR2 SNEGSKA (reference sequence). Unmatched junction bases numbered 9, after V lost 5 bases and J lost 8 bases. The CDR3 length is 15 residues. CDR3 residues: CSAQGLAGLGDIQYF. CDR3 in DNA: TGCAGTGCTCAGGGACTAGCGGGGCTCGGAGACATTCAGTACTTC.